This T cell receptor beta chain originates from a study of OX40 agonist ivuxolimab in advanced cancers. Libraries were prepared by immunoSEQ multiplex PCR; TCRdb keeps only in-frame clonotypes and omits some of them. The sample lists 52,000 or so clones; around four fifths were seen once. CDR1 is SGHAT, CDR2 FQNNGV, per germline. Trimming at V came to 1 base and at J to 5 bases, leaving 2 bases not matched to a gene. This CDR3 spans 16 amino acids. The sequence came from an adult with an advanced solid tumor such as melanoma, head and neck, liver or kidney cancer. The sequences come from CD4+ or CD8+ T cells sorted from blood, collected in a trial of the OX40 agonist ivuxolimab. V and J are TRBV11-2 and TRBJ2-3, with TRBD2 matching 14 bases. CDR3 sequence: CASSLGGLAGGDTQYF. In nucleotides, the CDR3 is TGTGCCAGCAGCTTAGGCGGACTAGCGGGAGGAGATACGCAGTATTTT.